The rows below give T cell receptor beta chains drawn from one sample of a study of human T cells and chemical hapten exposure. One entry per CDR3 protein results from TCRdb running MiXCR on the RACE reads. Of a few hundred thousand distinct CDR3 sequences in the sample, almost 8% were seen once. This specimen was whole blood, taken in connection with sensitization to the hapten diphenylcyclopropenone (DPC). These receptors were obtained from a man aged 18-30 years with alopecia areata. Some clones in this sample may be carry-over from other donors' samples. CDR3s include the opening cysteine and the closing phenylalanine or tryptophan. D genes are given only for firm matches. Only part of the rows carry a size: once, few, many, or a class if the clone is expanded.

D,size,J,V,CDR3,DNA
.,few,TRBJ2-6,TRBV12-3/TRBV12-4,CASYPSGANVLTF,TGTGCCAGCTACCCCTCTGGGGCCAACGTCCTGACTTTC
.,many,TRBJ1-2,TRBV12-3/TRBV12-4,CASSFGGARGYTF,TGTGCCAGCAGTTTCGGTGGGGCGCGTGGCTACACCTTC
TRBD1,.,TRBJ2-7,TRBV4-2,CASSQVSRDREFYEQYF,TGTGCCAGCAGCCAAGTATCCCGGGACAGGGAATTCTACGAGCAGTACTTC
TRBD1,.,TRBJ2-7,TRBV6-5,CASSYSKTGGIYEQYF,TGTGCCAGCAGTTACTCCAAGACAGGGGGAATCTACGAGCAGTACTTC
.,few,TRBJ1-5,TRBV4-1,CASSQGGKGASNQPQHF,TGCGCCAGCAGCCAAGGGGGAAAGGGCGCCAGCAATCAGCCCCAGCATTTT
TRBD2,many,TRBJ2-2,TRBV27,CASSLAGGPAELFF,TGTGCCAGCAGTTTAGCGGGGGGCCCGGCGGAGCTGTTTTTT
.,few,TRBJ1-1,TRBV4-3,CASSQDSGRTRSNTEAFF,TGCGCCAGCAGCCAAGACTCGGGAAGGACCCGGTCGAACACTGAAGCTTTCTTT
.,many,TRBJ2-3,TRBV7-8,CASSSLSVDTQYF,TGTGCCAGCAGTTCGTTGTCGGTAGATACGCAGTATTTT
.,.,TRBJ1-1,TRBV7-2,CASSPSSGERAFF,TGTGCCAGCAGCCCATCCTCAGGGGAGCGAGCTTTCTTT
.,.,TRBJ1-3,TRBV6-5,CASSKTGSGNTIYF,TGTGCCAGCAGCAAGACAGGATCTGGAAACACCATATATTTT
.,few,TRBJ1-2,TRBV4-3,CASSQDRSRADGYTF,TGCGCCAGCAGCCAAGATCGGTCCAGGGCGGATGGCTACACCTTC
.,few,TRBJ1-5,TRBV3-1,CASSQGEYQPQHF,TGTGCCAGCAGCCAAGGAGAATATCAGCCCCAGCATTTT
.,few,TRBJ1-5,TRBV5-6,CASSSTGAAQPQHF,TGTGCCAGCAGCTCCACAGGAGCCGCTCAGCCCCAGCATTTT
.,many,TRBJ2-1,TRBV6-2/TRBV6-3,CASSSRFYEQFF,TGTGCCAGCAGTTCCAGGTTTTATGAGCAGTTCTTC